The clone carrying this TCR beta chain was counted at least ten times. This CDR3 has 16 amino acids. Unmatched junction bases numbered 8, after V lost 3 bases and J lost 4 bases. Germline V gene lookup returns CDR1 SGHVS and CDR2 FQNEAQ. This sample was taken from a study of breast tumors, draining lymph nodes, adjacent tissues. Samples came from axillary lymph nodes draining the breast cancer. TCRdb reanalysed the multiplex PCR reads using MiXCR and keeps one entry per CDR3 protein. The table shows more than 250,000 distinct CDR3 sequences, with 30% occurring only once. Sequencing was carried out using axillary lymph node tissue. This chain connects TRBV7-8 to TRBJ2-7; 11 nucleotides line up with TRBD2. This sequence originates from a female donor with breast cancer. Some clones in this sample may be carry-over from other donors' samples. Here the CDR3 DNA reads TGTGCCAGCAGCTTTGAGGGGACTAGCGGCTCATACGAGCAGTACTTC. Translation gives CASSFEGTSGSYEQYF.